The 23 T cell receptor beta chains below were found in one sample sequenced in a study of blood T cells in healthy people across ages. Primed by a sample-barcoded 5' primer and a J-beta primer mix, a second PCR proceeded for 7 to 11 cycles. From the 5' RACE reads, TCRdb called clonotypes with MiXCR, one entry per CDR3 protein. The table includes hundreds of thousands of distinct CDR3 sequences, roughly 24% detected once. These data are also associated with another study on T cells of mothers and their children.

Material for sequencing was blood. Receptors were obtained from a boy younger than 18 in good health.

The chain joins TRBV25-1 to TRBJ2-5; D uncertain. The CDR3 runs to 11 residues. V dropped 8 bases and J dropped 4 bases, with 8 bases sitting between them. Germline-derived CDR1 and CDR2 are MGHDK and SYGVNS. CDR3 in amino acids: CASGWGETQYF. CDR3 sequence (DNA): TGTGCCAGCGGGTGGGGAGAGACCCAGTACTTC.

The chain is built from TRBV7-6 and TRBJ2-5; D unclear. The V and J ends lost 3 bases and 0 bases respectively, with 5 bases between them. The CDR3 extends over 13 amino acids. The germline V gene has CDR1 SGHVS and CDR2 FNYEAQ. In DNA form, the CDR3 reads TGTGCCAGCAGCTTCTCCCACCAAGAGACCCAGTACTTC. Protein: CASSFSHQETQYF.

The chain recombines TRBV2 with TRBJ1-6; 7 nucleotides line up with TRBD1. Losses at the gene ends were 7 bases for V and 11 bases for J; bases not matched to a gene: 5. The CDR3 totals 12 residues. Looked up from germline, CDR1 is SNHLY and CDR2 is FYNNEI. The CDR3 here is CASNQGEAPLHF. The CDR3 DNA reads TGTGCCAGCAATCAGGGGGAAGCACCCCTCCACTTT.

V is TRBV19 and J is TRBJ1-3; 7 nucleotides agree with TRBD1. J lost 5 bases, V lost 8 bases, and 9 bases had no gene match. The V gene's germline CDR1 is LNHDA and CDR2 SQIVND (reference sequence). There are 14 residues in the CDR3. The CDR3 is CASHPGTARNTIYF. DNA for the CDR3: TGTGCCAGTCACCCGGGGACAGCCAGAAACACCATATATTTT.

This rearrangement joins TRBV27 to TRBJ2-7; 10 bases line up with TRBD2. V trimming: 3 bases; J trimming: 7 bases; junction bases outside the gene matches: 12. Germline V gene lookup returns CDR1 MNHEY and CDR2 SMNVEV (reference sequence). The CDR3 extends over 16 amino acids. CDR3 bases: TGTGCCAGCAGTTTTCTAGCGGGGGCCATCCCTGGTGAGCAGTACTTC. Its protein product is CASSFLAGAIPGEQYF.

This clonotype was counted only a few times. The chain employs TRBV6-6 and TRBJ1-2; the D is unclear. Trimming removed 0 bases at V and 0 bases at J, with 8 bases between. From germline, CDR1 is MNHNY and CDR2 SVGAGI (reference sequence). The CDR3 loop spans 15 amino acids. The CDR3 region has the DNA TGTGCCAGCAGTTACTCTGGAGAAGCTAACTATGGCTACACCTTC. Translating it yields CASSYSGEANYGYTF.

The table lists this clonotype with a count of one. An end of the junction differs from the germline gene, which may be a read error. This sequence joins TRBV5-1 and TRBJ2-1, with D tentatively TRBD1 or TRBD2 (5 bases each). The V gene's germline CDR1 is SGHRS and CDR2 YFSETQ. The CDR3 loop spans 14 amino acids. In nucleotides, the CDR3 is TGTGCCAGCAGCGGAATGACAGTTAACAATGAGCAGTTCTTC. This encodes CASSGMTVNNEQFF.

This clonotype has at least ten counts. The chain employs TRBV7-3 and TRBJ2-5, with D possibly matching TRBD1 (6 bases). The V end was cut by 3 bases, the J end by 1 base, with 9 bases between. CDR3 length: 14 residues. Germline CDR1 SGHTA, CDR2 FQGTGA. CDR3 in DNA: TGTGCCAGCAGCTTGTCGACAGGCCAAGAGACCCAGTACTTC. This encodes CASSLSTGQETQYF.

This chain uses TRBV4-3 with TRBJ1-2; D may be TRBD1 (5 bases). Germline CDR1 and CDR2: LGHNA and YSLEER. There are 14 residues in the CDR3. The V gene lost 6 bases and the J gene lost 4 bases, with 15 bases spanning the gap. CDR3: CASRSDRGVYGYTF. As DNA, the CDR3 is TGCGCCAGCAGGTCCGATCGGGGGGTCTATGGCTACACCTTC.

This clonotype has more than one count but fewer than ten. This chain connects TRBV30 to TRBJ2-5; no clear D gene. With the DNA end fitting TRBJ2-7 better, the J assignment may be wrong. The CDR3 totals 11 residues. CDR1 and CDR2 from the germline V gene are GTSNPN and SVGIG (reference sequence). The CDR3 loop is CAWSRAYEQYF. The CDR3 coding sequence is TGTGCCTGGAGCAGAGCCTACGAGCAGTACTTC.

This rearrangement joins TRBV2 to TRBJ1-2; no firm D call. Germline CDR1 and CDR2: SNHLY and FYNNEI. V was clipped by 0 bases and J by 4 bases, with 15 bases between them. CDR3 size: 16 residues. CDR3 nucleotide sequence: TGTGCCAGCAGTGAAGCGCTTCCCGGGGTTACCTATGGCTACACCTTC. Its protein product is CASSEALPGVTYGYTF.

This chain connects TRBV11-2 to TRBJ1-6, with a possible D match to TRBD1 (5 bases). Germline V gene data show CDR1 as SGHAT and CDR2 as FQNNGV. CDR3 size: 14 residues. Trimming removed 5 bases from V and 11 bases from J, with 16 bases in between. CDR3 protein: CASSPGQGDPPLHF. CDR3 coding DNA: TGTGCCAGCAGCCCTGGGCAGGGTGATCCACCCCTCCACTTT.

Only a few counts were recorded for this clonotype. V usage is TRBV4-2 and J usage is TRBJ1-4, with unresolved D. Germline CDR1 LGHNA, CDR2 YNFKEQ. The CDR3 consists of 12 residues. Trimming removed 4 bases at V and 6 bases at J, with 6 bases between. The CDR3, as DNA: TGTGCCAGCAGCCCTGCGGATGAAAAACTGTTTTTT. Its protein is CASSPADEKLFF.

The rearrangement joins TRBV5-1 to TRBJ1-4, with 10 bases lining up with TRBD1. V gave up 7 bases and J gave up 4 bases; unmatched junction bases: 7. The germline V gene encodes CDR1 SGHRS and CDR2 YFSETQ. This CDR3 region has 15 residues. The CDR3 nucleotides are TGCGCCAGCCGTACCGGGGACAGGGGTAATGAAAAACTGTTTTTT. It specifies CASRTGDRGNEKLFF. Full variable domain (rest looked up from reference TRBV5-1 and TRBJ1-4): KAGVTQTPRYLIKTRGQQVTLSCSPISGHRSVSWYQQTPGQGLQFLFEYFSETQRNKGNFPGRFSGRQFSNSRSEMNVSTLELGDSALYLCASRTGDRGNEKLFFGSGTQLSVL.

This clonotype has more than one count but fewer than ten. J is TRBJ2-1 and V is TRBV5-1; 9 nucleotides line up with TRBD1. V lost 4 bases, J lost 5 bases, and 7 bases stayed unmatched. The CDR3 consists of 15 residues. Germline V lookup: CDR1 SGHRS, CDR2 YFSETQ. CDR3 protein: CASSPRGQGDNEQFF. CDR3 bases: TGCGCCAGCAGCCCTAGGGGACAGGGAGACAATGAGCAGTTCTTC.

The V gene is TRBV2, the J gene TRBJ2-5; possibly TRBD1 for D (6 bases). The tail of the sequence fits TRBJ2-1 better, so the J call may be wrong. The CDR3 spans 15 residues. Germline V gives CDR1 SNHLY, CDR2 FYNNEI. CDR3: CASSRTDLSYNEQFF. The CDR3 nucleotides are TGTGCCAGCAGTCGGACAGACCTGTCCTACAATGAGCAGTTCTTC.

Only one count was recorded for this clonotype. The rearrangement joins TRBV20-1 to TRBJ1-3; D is ambiguous. Germline V lookup: CDR1 DFQATT, CDR2 SNEGSKA (reference sequence). This CDR3 is 12 amino acids long. V shed 7 bases and J shed 4 bases, with 11 bases lying between them. CDR3 coding DNA: TGCAGTGTTACGAGTCACGGAAACACCATATATTTT. Protein product: CSVTSHGNTIYF.

This clonotype was picked up a small number of times. The J gene is TRBJ2-2, the V gene TRBV12-3 or TRBV12-4; no clear D gene. This CDR3 region has 14 residues. V was cut by 5 bases and J by 0 bases, with 7 bases left in between. CDR3 bases: TGTGCCAGCAGTATCTTATCGAACACCGGGGAGCTGTTTTTT. This gives the protein CASSILSNTGELFF.

Only a few counts were recorded for this clonotype. The chain is built from TRBV7-7 and TRBJ2-7; D remains unclear. CDR3 length equals 14 residues. Germline CDR1 and CDR2: SSHAT and FNYEAQ (reference sequence). V was pared by 4 bases and J by 5 bases, with 15 bases between. CDR3 in amino acids: CASSSLLRPHEQYF. In DNA, the CDR3 is TGTGCCAGCAGCTCTTTATTACGGCCCCACGAGCAGTACTTC.

The chain has TRBV6-5 and TRBJ1-4, with 9 nucleotides matching TRBD1. Germline trimming cut 4 bases from V and 7 bases from J; bases unmatched to any gene: 10. Germline V gene lookup returns CDR1 MNHEY and CDR2 SVGAGI. This CDR3 contains 16 residues. Here the CDR3 DNA reads TGTGCCAGCAGTTTGAGACAGGGGGATGCTTCTGAAAAACTGTTTTTT. As protein: CASSLRQGDASEKLFF.

The V and J genes are TRBV20-1 and TRBJ2-5; 12 nucleotides line up with TRBD2. The J call is uncertain, as TRBJ2-1 better fits the DNA end. The CDR3 length is 14 residues. Germline CDR1 reads DFQATT; CDR2 reads SNEGSKA (reference sequence). CDR3 loop: CSATLAGGPNEQFF. CDR3 sequence (DNA): TGCAGTGCCACTCTAGCGGGGGGGCCCAATGAGCAGTTCTTC.

The CDR3 DNA reads as TGCAGCGTTGATCGCGGGACAGGGGCCCGAGAGACCCAGTACTTC. Protein: CSVDRGTGARETQYF. The chain joins TRBV29-1 to TRBJ2-5; TRBD1 aligns across 10 bases. The CDR3 contains 15 residues. Germline-derived CDR1 and CDR2 are SQVTM and ANQGSEA. V trimming: 3 bases; J trimming: 4 bases; junction bases outside the gene matches: 8.

This clonotype turned up a few times. The chain joins TRBV6-6 to TRBJ2-5; 7 nucleotides agree with TRBD1. The V and J ends lost 4 bases and 11 bases, in that order; junction bases with no gene match: 16. Germline V gives CDR1 MNHNY, CDR2 SVGAGI (reference sequence). The CDR3 extends over 15 amino acids. The CDR3 DNA sequence: TGTGCCAGCAGTTCGACAGGGATTCAGTTGCTGGAGCAGTACTTC. Residues: CASSSTGIQLLEQYF.